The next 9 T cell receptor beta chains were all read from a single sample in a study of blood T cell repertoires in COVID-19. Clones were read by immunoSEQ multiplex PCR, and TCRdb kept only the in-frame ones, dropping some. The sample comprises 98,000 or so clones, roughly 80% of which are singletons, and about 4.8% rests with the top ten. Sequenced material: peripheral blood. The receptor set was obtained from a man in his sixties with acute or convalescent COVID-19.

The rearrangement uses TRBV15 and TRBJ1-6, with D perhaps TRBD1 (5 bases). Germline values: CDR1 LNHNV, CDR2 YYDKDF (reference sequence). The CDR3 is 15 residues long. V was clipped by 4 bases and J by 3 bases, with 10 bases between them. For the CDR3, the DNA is TGTGCCACCAGCAAGGGGAGGGACTATAATTCACCCCTCCACTTT. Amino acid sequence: CATSKGRDYNSPLHF.

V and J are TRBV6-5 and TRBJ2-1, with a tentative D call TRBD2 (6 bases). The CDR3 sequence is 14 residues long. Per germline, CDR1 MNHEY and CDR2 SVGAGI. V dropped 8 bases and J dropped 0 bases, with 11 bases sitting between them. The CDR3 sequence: CASGGRSSYNEQFF. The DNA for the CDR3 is TGTGCCAGCGGGGGGAGGAGCTCCTACAATGAGCAGTTCTTC.

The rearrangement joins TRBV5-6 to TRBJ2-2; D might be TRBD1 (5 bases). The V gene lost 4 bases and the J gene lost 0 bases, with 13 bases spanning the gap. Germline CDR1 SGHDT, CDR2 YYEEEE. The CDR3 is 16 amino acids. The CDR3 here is CASSPTDSTNTGELFF. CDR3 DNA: TGTGCCAGCAGCCCGACAGACAGTACGAACACCGGGGAGCTGTTTTTT.

CDR3 coding DNA: TGCGCCAGCAGCCACGCGACGGGACAGGGAGCCGAGCAGTACTTC. Its protein is CASSHATGQGAEQYF. The chain couples TRBV4-1 to TRBJ2-7; TRBD1 matches at 9 bases. The CDR3 has 15 residues. J was trimmed by 6 bases and V by 3 bases; bases with no gene match: 9. CDR1 is MGHRA and CDR2 is YSYEKL in the germline V gene.

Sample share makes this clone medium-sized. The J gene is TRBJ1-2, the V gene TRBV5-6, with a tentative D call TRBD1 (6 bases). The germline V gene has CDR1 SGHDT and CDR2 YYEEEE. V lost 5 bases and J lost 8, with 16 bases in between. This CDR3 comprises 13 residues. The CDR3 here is CASSKDRSAGYTF. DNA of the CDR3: TGTGCCAGCAGTAAAGACAGGTCCGCAGGCTACACCTTC. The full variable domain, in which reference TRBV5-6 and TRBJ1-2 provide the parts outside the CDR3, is DAGVTQSPTHLIKTRGQQVTLRCSPKSGHDTVSWYQQALGQGPQFIFQYYEEEERQRGNFPDRFSGHQFPNYSSELNVNALLLGDSALYLCASSKDRSAGYTFGSGTRLTVV.

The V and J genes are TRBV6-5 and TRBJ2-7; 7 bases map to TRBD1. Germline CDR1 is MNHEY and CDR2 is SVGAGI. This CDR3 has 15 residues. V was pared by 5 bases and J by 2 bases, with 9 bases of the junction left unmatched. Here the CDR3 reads CASSTDRVGTYEQYF. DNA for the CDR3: TGTGCCAGCAGTACCGACAGGGTAGGGACCTACGAGCAGTACTTC.

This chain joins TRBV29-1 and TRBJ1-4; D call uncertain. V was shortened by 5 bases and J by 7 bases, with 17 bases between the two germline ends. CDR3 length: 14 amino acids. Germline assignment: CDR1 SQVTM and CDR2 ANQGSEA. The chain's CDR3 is CSVISGSDVEKLFF. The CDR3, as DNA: TGCAGCGTTATCTCGGGGTCGGATGTTGAAAAACTGTTTTTT.

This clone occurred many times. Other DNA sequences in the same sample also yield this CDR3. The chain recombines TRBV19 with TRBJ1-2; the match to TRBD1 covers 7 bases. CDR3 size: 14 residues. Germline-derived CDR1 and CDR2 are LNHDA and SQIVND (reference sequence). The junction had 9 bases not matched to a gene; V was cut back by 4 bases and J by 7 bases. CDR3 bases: TGTGCCAGTAGTACCAGACAGGGAGTTTTTGGCTACACCTTC. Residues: CASSTRQGVFGYTF.

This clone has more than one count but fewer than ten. The CDR3 DNA follows: TGTGCCAGCAGTCGTAGCGGGGCGTACGAGCAGTACTTC. This codes for CASSRSGAYEQYF. The chain employs TRBV3-1 (or the pseudogene TRBV3-2) and TRBJ2-7, with TRBD2 matching over 8 bases. CDR1 LGHDT and CDR2 YNNKEL come from the germline V gene (reference sequence). This CDR3 has 13 amino acids. Trimming removed 6 bases from V and 4 bases from J; junction bases left unmatched: 5.